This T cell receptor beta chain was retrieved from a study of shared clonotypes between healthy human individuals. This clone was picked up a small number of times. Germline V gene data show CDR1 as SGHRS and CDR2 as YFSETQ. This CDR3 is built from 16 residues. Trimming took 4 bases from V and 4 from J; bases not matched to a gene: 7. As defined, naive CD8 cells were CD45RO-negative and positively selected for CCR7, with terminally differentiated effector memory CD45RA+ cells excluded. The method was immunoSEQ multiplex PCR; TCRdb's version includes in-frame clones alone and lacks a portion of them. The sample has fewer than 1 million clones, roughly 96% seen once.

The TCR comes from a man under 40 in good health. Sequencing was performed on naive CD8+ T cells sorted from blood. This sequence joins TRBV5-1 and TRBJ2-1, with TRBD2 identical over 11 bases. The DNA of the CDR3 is TGCGCCAGCAGCACATCACTAGCGGGGGAATACAATGAGCAGTTCTTC. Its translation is CASSTSLAGEYNEQFF.